The present TCR beta chain was sequenced within a study of T cells in Graves' hyperthyroidism and ophthalmopathy. Germline V CDR1 and CDR2: LNHNV, YYDKDF (reference sequence). The junction had 9 bases not matched to a gene; V was cut back by 4 bases and J by 4 bases. The CDR3 is 15 amino acids. Amplified TCR beta CDR3 regions derived from RNA transcripts. The HTBI primer set served for first-round RT-PCR of the TCR CDR3. One entry per CDR3 protein results from TCRdb running MiXCR on the multiplex PCR reads. This sample carries 690,000 or so distinct CDR3 sequences, approximately 18% of them seen once, and the ten largest clones take 16%. Regarding the study as a whole: In the blood, most expanded thyroid clonotypes above 0.001 appeared as well. Through a model of 13 V-J features, ophthalmopathy was separated from stable hyperthyroidism.

This clonotype has just a few counts. Antigen specificity is unknown. Newly diagnosed hyperthyroidism, duration under 2 months, in patients aged 18 to 65. From more than 9.5 ml of fresh peripheral blood, PBMCs were isolated. Sequenced sample: blood. This chain links TRBV15 with TRBJ2-5; 7 positions agree with TRBD2. This sequence was found in a woman aged 50 to 65 with Graves' hyperthyroidism that later progressed to Graves' ophthalmopathy. The CDR3 reads CATSISRLAPETQYF. CDR3 nucleotides: TGTGCCACCAGCATAAGTCGACTAGCCCCAGAGACCCAGTACTTC.